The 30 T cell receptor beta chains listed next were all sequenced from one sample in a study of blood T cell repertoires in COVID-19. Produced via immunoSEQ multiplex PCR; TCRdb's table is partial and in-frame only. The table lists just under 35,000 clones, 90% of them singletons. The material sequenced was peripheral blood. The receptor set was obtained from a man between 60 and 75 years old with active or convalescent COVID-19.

The CDR3 reads CASSSSAGGYEQYF. CDR3 coding DNA: TGCGCCAGCAGCTCTTCAGCGGGAGGCTACGAGCAGTACTTC. The chain joins TRBV5-1 to TRBJ2-7, with 9 nucleotides matching TRBD2. The junction had 4 bases not matched to a gene; V was cut back by 3 bases and J by 3 bases. Germline V gene data show CDR1 as SGHRS and CDR2 as YFSETQ. CDR3 length equals 14 residues.

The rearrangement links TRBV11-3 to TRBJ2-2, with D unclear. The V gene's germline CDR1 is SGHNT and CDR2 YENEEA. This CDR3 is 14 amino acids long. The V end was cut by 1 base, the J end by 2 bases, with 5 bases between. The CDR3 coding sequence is TGTGCCAGCAGCTTAGCGACAAACACCGGGGAGCTGTTTTTT. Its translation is CASSLATNTGELFF.

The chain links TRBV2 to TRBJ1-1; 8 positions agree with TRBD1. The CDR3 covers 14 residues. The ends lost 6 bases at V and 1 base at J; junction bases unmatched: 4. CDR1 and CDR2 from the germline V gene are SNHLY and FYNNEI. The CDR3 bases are TGTGCCAGCAGCCGGGACAGGCAGAACACTGAAGCTTTCTTT. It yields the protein CASSRDRQNTEAFF.

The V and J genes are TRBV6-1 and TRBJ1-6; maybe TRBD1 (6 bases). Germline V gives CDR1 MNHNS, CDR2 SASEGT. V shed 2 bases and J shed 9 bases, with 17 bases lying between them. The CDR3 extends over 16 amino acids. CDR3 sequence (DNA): TGTGCCAGCAGTGAAAGGGGGTTTGGGGGTGGTTCACCCCTCCACTTT. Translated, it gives CASSERGFGGGSPLHF.

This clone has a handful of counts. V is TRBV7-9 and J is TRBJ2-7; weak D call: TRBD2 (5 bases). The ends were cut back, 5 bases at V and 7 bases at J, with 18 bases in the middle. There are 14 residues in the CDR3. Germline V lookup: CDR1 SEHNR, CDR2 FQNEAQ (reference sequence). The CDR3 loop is CASSPSDSSREQYF. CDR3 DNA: TGTGCCAGCAGCCCCTCGGACTCTTCTCGGGAGCAGTACTTC. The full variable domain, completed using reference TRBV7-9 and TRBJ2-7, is DTGVSQNPRHKITKRGQNVTFRCDPISEHNRLYWYRQTLGQGPEFLTYFQNEAQLEKSRLLSDRFSAERPKGSFSTLEIQRTEQGDSAMYLCASSPSDSSREQYFGPGTRLTVT.

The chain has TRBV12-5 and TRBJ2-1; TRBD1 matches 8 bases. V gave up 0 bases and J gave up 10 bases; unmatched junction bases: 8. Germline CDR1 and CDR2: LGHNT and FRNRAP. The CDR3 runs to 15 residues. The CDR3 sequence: CASGLVSGTGSEQFF. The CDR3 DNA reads TGTGCTAGTGGTTTGGTTTCCGGGACAGGTAGCGAGCAGTTCTTC.

CDR3 protein: CASSLGGAEAFF. The CDR3 nucleotides read TGTGCCAGCAGCTTAGGGGGCGCTGAAGCTTTCTTT. The J gene is TRBJ1-1, the V gene TRBV7-9, with a weak D call TRBD1 (5 bases). V was trimmed by 1 base and J by 6 bases, leaving 6 bases between them. CDR1 is SEHNR, CDR2 FQNEAQ, per germline (reference sequence). This CDR3 is 12 amino acids long.

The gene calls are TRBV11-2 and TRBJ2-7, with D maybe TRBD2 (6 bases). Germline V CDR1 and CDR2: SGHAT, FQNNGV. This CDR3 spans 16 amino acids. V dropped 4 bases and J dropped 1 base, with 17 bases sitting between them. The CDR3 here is CASSWGVGRPSYEQYF. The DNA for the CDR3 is TGTGCCAGCAGCTGGGGTGTGGGGAGGCCATCCTACGAGCAGTACTTC.

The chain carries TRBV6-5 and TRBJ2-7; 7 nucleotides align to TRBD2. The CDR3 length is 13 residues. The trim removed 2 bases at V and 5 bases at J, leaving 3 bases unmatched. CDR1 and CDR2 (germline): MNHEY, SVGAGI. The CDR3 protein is CASSYRGRDEQYF. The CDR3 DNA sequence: TGTGCCAGCAGTTACCGAGGGAGGGACGAGCAGTACTTC.

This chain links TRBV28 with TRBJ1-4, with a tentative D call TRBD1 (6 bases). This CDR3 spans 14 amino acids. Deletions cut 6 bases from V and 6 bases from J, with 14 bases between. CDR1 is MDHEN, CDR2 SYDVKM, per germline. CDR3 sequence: CASSRTAIDEKLFF. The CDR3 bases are TGTGCCAGCAGCCGGACAGCCATCGATGAAAAACTGTTTTTT.

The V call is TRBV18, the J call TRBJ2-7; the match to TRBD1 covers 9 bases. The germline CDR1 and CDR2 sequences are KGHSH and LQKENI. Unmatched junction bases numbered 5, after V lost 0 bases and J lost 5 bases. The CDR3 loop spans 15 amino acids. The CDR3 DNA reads TGTGCCAGCTCACCACCGGGACAGGGTATCCACGAGCAGTACTTC. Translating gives CASSPPGQGIHEQYF.

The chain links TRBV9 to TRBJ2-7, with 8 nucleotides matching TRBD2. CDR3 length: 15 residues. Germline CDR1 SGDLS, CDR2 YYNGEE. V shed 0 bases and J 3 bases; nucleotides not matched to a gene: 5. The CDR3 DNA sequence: TGTGCCAGCAGCGTAGGGAGCGGGAGCTTCTACGAGCAGTACTTC. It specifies CASSVGSGSFYEQYF.

CDR3 nucleotides: TGTGCCAGCAGCATCGGACTAGCGGGAGTTCTGGGCGGGGAGCTGTTTTTT. Translation gives CASSIGLAGVLGGELFF. The gene calls are TRBV7-6 and TRBJ2-2, with 13 nucleotides matching TRBD2. J was trimmed by 7 bases and V by 5 bases; bases with no gene match: 10. CDR1 is SGHVS, CDR2 FNYEAQ, per germline. CDR3 length: 17 amino acids.

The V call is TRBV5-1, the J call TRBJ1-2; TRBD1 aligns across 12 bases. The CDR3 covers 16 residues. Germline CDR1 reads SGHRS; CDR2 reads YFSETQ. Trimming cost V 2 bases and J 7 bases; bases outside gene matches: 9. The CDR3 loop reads CASSFDRDRGRAGYTF. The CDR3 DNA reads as TGCGCCAGCAGCTTTGACCGGGACAGGGGGCGCGCTGGCTACACCTTC. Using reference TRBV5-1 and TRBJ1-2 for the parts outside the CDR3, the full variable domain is KAGVTQTPRYLIKTRGQQVTLSCSPISGHRSVSWYQQTPGQGLQFLFEYFSETQRNKGNFPGRFSGRQFSNSRSEMNVSTLELGDSALYLCASSFDRDRGRAGYTFGSGTRLTVV.

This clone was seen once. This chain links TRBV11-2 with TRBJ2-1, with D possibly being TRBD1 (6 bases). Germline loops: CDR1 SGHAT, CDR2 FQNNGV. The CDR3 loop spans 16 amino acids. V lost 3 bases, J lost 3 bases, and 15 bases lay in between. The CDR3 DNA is TGTGCCAGCAGCTTTCCGGGACACTACTACTACAATGAGCAGTTCTTC. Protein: CASSFPGHYYYNEQFF.

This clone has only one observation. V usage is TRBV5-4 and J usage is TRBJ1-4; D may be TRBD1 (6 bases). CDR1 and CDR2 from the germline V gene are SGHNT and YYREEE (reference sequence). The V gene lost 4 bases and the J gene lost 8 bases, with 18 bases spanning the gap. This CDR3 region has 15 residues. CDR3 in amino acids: CASSPSGRGGEKLFF. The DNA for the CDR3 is TGTGCCAGCAGCCCCTCGGGGAGGGGGGGAGAAAAACTGTTTTTT.

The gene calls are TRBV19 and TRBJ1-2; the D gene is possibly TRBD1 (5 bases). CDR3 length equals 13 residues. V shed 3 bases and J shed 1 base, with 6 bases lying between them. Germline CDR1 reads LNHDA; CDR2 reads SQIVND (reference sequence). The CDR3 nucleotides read TGTGCCAGTAGTATTAGGGGTAACTATGGCTACACCTTC. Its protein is CASSIRGNYGYTF.

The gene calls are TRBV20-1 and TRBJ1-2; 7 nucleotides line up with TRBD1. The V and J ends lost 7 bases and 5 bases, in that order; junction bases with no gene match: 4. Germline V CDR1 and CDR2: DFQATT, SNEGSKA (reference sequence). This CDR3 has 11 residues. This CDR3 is CSVDRVYGYTF. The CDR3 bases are TGCAGTGTCGACAGGGTGTATGGCTACACCTTC.

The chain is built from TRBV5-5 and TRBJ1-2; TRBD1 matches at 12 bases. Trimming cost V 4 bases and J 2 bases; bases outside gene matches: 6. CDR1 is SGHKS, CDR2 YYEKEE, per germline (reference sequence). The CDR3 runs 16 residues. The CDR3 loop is CASSPGTGGTNYGYTF. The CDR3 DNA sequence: TGTGCCAGCAGCCCTGGGACAGGGGGCACCAACTATGGCTACACCTTC.

The CDR3 here is CASSFFVAYEQYF. The CDR3 nucleotides read TGTGCCAGCAGCTTCTTCGTAGCCTACGAGCAGTACTTC. The chain employs TRBV11-2 and TRBJ2-7; D unclear. The CDR3 loop spans 13 amino acids. Deletions cut 3 bases from V and 2 bases from J, with 8 bases between. The germline V gene encodes CDR1 SGHAT and CDR2 FQNNGV.

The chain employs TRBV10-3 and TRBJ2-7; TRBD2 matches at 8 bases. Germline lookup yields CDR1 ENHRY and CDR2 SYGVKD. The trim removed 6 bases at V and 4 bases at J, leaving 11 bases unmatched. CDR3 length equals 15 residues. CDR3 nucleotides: TGTGCCATCAGCCATAGCGGGAAGGGGTCTTACGAGCAGTACTTC. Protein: CAISHSGKGSYEQYF.

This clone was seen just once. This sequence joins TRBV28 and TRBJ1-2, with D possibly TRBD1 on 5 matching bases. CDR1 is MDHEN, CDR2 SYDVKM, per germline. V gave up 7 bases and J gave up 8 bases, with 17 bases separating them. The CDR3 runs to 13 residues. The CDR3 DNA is TGTGCCAGCACGCCCCCGGGGGAAGGGGGCTACACCTTC. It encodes CASTPPGEGGYTF.

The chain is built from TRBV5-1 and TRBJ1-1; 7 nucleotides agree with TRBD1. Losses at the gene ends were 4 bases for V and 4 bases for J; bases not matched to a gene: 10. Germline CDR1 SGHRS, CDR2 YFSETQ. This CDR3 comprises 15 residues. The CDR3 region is CASSVDRRRFTEAFF. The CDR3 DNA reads TGCGCCAGCAGCGTGGACAGGAGAAGGTTCACTGAAGCTTTCTTT. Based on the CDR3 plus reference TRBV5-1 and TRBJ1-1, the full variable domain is KAGVTQTPRYLIKTRGQQVTLSCSPISGHRSVSWYQQTPGQGLQFLFEYFSETQRNKGNFPGRFSGRQFSNSRSEMNVSTLELGDSALYLCASSVDRRRFTEAFFGQGTRLTVV.

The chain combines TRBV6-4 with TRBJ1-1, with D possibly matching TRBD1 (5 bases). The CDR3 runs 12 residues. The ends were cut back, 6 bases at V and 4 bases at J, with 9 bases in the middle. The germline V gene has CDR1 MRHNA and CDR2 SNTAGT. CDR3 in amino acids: CASRGGGTEAFF. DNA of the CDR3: TGTGCCAGCAGGGGGGGTGGCACTGAAGCTTTCTTT.

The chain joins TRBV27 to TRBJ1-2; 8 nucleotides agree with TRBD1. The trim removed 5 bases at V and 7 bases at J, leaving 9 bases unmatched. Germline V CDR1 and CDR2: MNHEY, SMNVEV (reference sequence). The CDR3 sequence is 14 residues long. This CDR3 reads CASSPGQAWFGYTF. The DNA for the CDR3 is TGTGCCAGCAGTCCGGGACAGGCTTGGTTTGGCTACACCTTC.

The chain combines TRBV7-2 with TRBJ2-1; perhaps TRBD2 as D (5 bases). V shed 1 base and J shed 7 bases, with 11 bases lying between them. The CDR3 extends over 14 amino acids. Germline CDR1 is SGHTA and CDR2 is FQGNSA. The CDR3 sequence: CASSLEGARNEQFF. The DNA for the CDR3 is TGTGCCAGCAGCTTAGAGGGAGCCAGGAATGAGCAGTTCTTC. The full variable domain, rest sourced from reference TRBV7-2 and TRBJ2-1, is GAGVSQSPSNKVTEKGKDVELRCDPISGHTALYWYRQSLGQGLEFLIYFQGNSAPDKSGLPSDRFSAERTGGSVSTLTIQRTQQEDSAVYLCASSLEGARNEQFFGPGTRLTVL.

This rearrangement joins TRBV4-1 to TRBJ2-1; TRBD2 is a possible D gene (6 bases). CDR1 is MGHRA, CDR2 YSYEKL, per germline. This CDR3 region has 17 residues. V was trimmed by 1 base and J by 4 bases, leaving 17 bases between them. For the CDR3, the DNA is TGCGCCAGCAGCCAAGTTGTAGGCGGGATCCGATACAATGAGCAGTTCTTC. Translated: CASSQVVGGIRYNEQFF.

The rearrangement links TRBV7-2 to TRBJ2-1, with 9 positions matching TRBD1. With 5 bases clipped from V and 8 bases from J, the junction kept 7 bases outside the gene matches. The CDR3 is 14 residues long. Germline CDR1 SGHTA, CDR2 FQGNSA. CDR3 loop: CASSQTTGGDEQFF. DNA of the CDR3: TGTGCCAGCAGCCAAACCACAGGGGGCGATGAGCAGTTCTTC.

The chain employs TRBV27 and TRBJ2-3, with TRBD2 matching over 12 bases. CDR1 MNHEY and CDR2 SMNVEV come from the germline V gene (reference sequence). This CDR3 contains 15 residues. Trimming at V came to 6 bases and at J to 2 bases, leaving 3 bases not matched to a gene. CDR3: CASRGLAGFTDTQYF. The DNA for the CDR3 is TGTGCCAGCAGGGGACTAGCGGGCTTCACAGATACGCAGTATTTT.

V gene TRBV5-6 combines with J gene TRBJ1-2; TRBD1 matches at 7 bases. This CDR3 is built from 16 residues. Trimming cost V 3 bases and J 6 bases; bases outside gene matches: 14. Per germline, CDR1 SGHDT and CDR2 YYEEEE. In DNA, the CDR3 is TGTGCCAGCAGCTCGCCCGGGTTAAGGGGGCGAGATGGCTACACCTTC. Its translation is CASSSPGLRGRDGYTF.